The TCR beta chain under discussion was sequenced for a study of beta chain features in type 1 diabetes. About the research overall: Sorted cells numbering some 110 million were examined across all samples.

General study points: The naive, central memory and Treg TCRB repertoires looked more alike in patients than they did in healthy donors.

Expressed TCRB transcripts were sequenced after all isolated RNA was converted to cDNA. Roughly 3.4 million reads were obtained on average from naive, central memory and regulatory T cell samples. Libraries were prepared by immunoSEQ multiplex PCR; TCRdb keeps only in-frame clonotypes and omits some of them. The repertoire holds under 800,000 clones, with about 16% as singletons. This clone appeared a few times. The antigen is not known. CDR3 length equals 13 residues. Trimming pared 1 base from V and 5 bases from J, leaving 7 bases between. Germline V gene data show CDR1 as MNHNS and CDR2 as SASEGT. Sequencing input: naive CD4+ T cells from blood. The chain links TRBV6-1 to TRBJ2-3; no reliable D call. The sequence was collected from a young man in good health. In DNA form, the CDR3 reads TGTGCCAGCAGTGAAGTTAGGCTAGATACGCAGTATTTT. This gives the protein CASSEVRLDTQYF.